The present T cell receptor (beta chain) was sequenced within a study of cytomegalovirus exposure and HLA in healthy donors. Study-level information: In a later analysis, it was reported that the approximately 110 validation repertoires had been produced on the same platform as the 700 or so repertoires belonging to the first cohort. Study results and caveats: In vitro testing confirmed a few CMV-associated chains as specific for CMV antigens. The authors enumerated 180 or so TCR beta chains as linked to cytomegalovirus.

This clone came up once. Antigen: not known. The method was immunoSEQ multiplex PCR; TCRdb's version includes in-frame clones alone and lacks a portion of them. The table has some 98,000 clones, about 88% seen once; the top ten hold around 6%. The CDR3 extends over 14 amino acids. The V segment lost 5 bases and the J segment 7 bases; nucleotides outside the gene matches: 8. Per the germline V gene, CDR1 is MNHEY and CDR2 is SVGAGI. From the roughly 110-subject validation cohort, which was separate from the approximately 700-subject first cohort, the donors were drawn. The receptor comes from a man aged 18 to 30 in good health and CMV-seropositive. The source material was PBMCs. The chain links TRBV6-5 to TRBJ2-7; TRBD2 agrees at 10 bases. The chain's CDR3 is CASSGASGSTEQYF. DNA for the CDR3: TGTGCCAGCAGTGGCGCTAGCGGGAGTACGGAGCAGTACTTC.